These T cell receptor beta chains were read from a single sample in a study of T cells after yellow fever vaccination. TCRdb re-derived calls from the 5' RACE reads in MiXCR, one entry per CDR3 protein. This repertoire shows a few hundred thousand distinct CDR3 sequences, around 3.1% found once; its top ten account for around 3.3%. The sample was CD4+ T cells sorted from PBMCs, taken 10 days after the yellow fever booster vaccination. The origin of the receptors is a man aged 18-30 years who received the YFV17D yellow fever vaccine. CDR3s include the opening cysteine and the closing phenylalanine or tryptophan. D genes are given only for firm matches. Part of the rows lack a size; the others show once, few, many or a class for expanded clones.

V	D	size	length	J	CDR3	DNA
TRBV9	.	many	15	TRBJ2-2	CASSVLGQGTGELFF	TGTGCCAGCAGCGTATTGGGGCAGGGCACCGGGGAGCTGTTTTTT
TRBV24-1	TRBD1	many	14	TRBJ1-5	CATSARGLNQPQHF	TGTGCCACCAGTGCCAGGGGGCTCAATCAGCCCCAGCATTTT
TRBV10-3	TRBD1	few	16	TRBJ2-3	CAIRSSDRGPTDTQYF	TGTGCCATCAGAAGTTCGGACAGGGGTCCCACAGATACGCAGTATTTT
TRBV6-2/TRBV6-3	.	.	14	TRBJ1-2	CASSQDSSTYGYTF	TGTGCCAGTAGCCAGGACAGTTCGACCTATGGCTACACCTTC
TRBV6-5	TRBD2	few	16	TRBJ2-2	CASRGTSGGLGGELFF	TGTGCCAGCAGGGGAACTAGCGGGGGTTTGGGCGGGGAGCTGTTTTTT
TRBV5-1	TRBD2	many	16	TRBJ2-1	CASSSAGTSGYNEQFF	TGCGCCAGCAGCTCTGCCGGGACTAGCGGGTACAATGAGCAGTTCTTC
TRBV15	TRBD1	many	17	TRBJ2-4	CATEGSVQGAGGDIQYF	TGTGCCACCGAAGGCTCCGTACAGGGGGCTGGGGGGGACATTCAGTACTTC
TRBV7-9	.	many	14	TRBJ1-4	CASSPTVSYEKLFF	TGTGCCAGCAGCCCGACAGTTTCCTATGAAAAACTGTTTTTT
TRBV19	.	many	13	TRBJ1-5	CASSIFGQQPQHF	TGTGCCAGTAGTATATTCGGGCAGCAGCCCCAGCATTTT
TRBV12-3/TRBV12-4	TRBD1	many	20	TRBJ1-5	CASSRRGWGPGQGGNQPQHF	TGTGCCAGCAGCCGACGGGGTTGGGGTCCGGGACAGGGCGGCAATCAGCCCCAGCATTTT
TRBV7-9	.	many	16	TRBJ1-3	CASSRLTGHTGNTIYF	TGTGCCAGCAGCCGTCTCACAGGGCACACTGGAAACACCATATATTTT
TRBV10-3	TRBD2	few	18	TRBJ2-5	CAISEGPGLAGEEETQYF	TGTGCCATCAGTGAAGGACCGGGACTAGCGGGGGAGGAAGAGACCCAGTACTTC
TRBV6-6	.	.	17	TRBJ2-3	CASSYTPLGGLTDTQYF	TGTGCCAGCAGTTACACGCCCCTGGGGGGACTCACAGATACGCAGTATTTT
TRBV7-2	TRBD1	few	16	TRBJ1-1	CASSFTGGMLNTEAFF	TGTGCCAGCAGCTTTACAGGGGGGATGCTGAACACTGAAGCTTTCTTT
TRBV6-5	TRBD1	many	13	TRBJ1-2	CASRREGAYGYTF	TGTGCCAGCAGGCGGGAGGGGGCCTATGGCTACACCTTC
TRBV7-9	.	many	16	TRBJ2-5	CASRSDGRRLRETQYF	TGTGCCAGCAGAAGCGACGGGCGCCGCCTACGGGAGACCCAGTACTTC
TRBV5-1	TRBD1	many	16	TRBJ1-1	CASSLLAGTVGTEAFF	TGCGCCAGCAGCTTGCTCGCCGGGACAGTGGGCACTGAAGCTTTCTTT
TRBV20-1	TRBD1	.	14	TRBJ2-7	CSARDPTGAYEQYF	TGCAGTGCTAGAGACCCGACAGGGGCCTACGAGCAGTACTTC
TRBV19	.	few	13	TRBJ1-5	CASSMGAYQPQHF	TGTGCCAGTAGTATGGGGGCCTATCAGCCCCAGCATTTT
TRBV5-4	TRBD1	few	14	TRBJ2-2	CASSDRGRIGELFF	TGTGCCAGCAGCGACAGGGGGCGAATCGGGGAGCTGTTTTTT
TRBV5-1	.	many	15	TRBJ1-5	CASSWEGGRGQPQHF	TGCGCCAGCAGCTGGGAGGGTGGCAGGGGTCAGCCCCAGCATTTT
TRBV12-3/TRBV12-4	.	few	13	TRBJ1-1	CASSLSGGAEAFF	TGTGCCAGCAGTTTAAGCGGAGGAGCTGAAGCTTTCTTT
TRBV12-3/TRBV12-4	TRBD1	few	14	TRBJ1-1	CASTDRALNTEAFF	TGTGCCAGCACCGACAGGGCTTTGAACACTGAAGCTTTCTTT
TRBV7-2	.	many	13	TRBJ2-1	CASSLLQANEQFF	TGTGCCAGCAGCTTGTTACAGGCCAATGAGCAGTTCTTC
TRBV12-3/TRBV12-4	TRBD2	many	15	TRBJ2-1	CASSPRGVSRDEQFF	TGTGCCAGCAGTCCCCGGGGGGTCTCGAGGGATGAGCAGTTCTTC
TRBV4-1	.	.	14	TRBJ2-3	CASSQEVSTDTQYF	TGCGCCAGCAGCCAAGAGGTCTCCACAGATACGCAGTATTTT
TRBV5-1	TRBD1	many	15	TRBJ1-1	CASSLDGQGNTEAFF	TGCGCCAGCAGCTTGGATGGACAGGGGAACACTGAAGCTTTCTTT
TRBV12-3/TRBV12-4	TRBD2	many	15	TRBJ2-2	CASRPWGGSTGELFF	TGTGCCAGCAGGCCATGGGGGGGTAGCACCGGGGAGCTGTTTTTT
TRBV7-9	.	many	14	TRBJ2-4	CASSLEGTKNIQYF	TGTGCCAGCAGCCTGGAGGGGACCAAAAACATTCAGTACTTC
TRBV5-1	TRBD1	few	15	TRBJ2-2	CASARTGGSTGELFF	TGCGCCAGCGCGCGGACAGGGGGCAGCACCGGGGAGCTGTTTTTT
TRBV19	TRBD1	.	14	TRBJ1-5	CASTDQGAGQPQHF	TGTGCCAGTACCGACCAGGGGGCAGGACAGCCCCAGCATTTT
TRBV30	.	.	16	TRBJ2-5	CAWSPAEVRGEETQYF	TGTGCCTGGAGCCCTGCGGAAGTACGAGGTGAAGAGACCCAGTACTTC
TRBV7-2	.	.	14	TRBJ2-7	CASSPTPISHEQYF	TGTGCCAGCAGCCCCACCCCCATATCCCACGAGCAGTACTTC
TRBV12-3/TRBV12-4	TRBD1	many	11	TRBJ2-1	CASSLGQGKFF	TGTGCCAGCAGTTTGGGACAGGGCAAGTTCTTC
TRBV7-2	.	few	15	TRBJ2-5	CASSLGQGRRETQYF	TGTGCCAGCAGCTTGGGGCAGGGGCGCAGGGAGACCCAGTACTTC
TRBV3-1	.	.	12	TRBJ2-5	CASSLTEETQYF	TGTGCCAGCAGCCTAACTGAAGAGACCCAGTACTTC
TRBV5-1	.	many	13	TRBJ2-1	CASSFGGYNEQFF	TGCGCCAGCAGCTTTGGTGGGTACAATGAGCAGTTCTTC
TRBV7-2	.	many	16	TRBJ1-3	CASSPFGQASGNTIYF	TGTGCCAGCAGCCCCTTCGGGCAGGCGTCTGGAAACACCATATATTTT
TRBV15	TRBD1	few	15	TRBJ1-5	CATSMMTGGLQPQHF	TGTGCCACCAGCATGATGACAGGGGGCCTTCAGCCCCAGCATTTT
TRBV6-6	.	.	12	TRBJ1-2	CASSREGSKAIF	TGTGCCAGCAGCCGAGAGGGCTCTAAGGCGATCTTC
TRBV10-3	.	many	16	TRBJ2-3	CAIRPGPAEYTDTQYF	TGTGCCATCAGACCGGGGCCCGCGGAGTACACAGATACGCAGTATTTT
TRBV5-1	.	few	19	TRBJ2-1	CASSLSSLLGGASYNEQFF	TGCGCCAGCAGCTTGAGCTCCCTTTTAGGGGGGGCGTCCTACAATGAGCAGTTCTTC
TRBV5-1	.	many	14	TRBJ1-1	CASSSGQSNTEAFF	TGCGCCAGCAGTTCCGGACAGTCGAACACTGAAGCTTTCTTT
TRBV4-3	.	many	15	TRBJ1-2	CASSQGHGVFYGYTF	TGCGCCAGCAGCCAAGGTCATGGGGTTTTCTATGGCTACACCTTC
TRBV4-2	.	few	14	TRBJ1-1	CASSQGDRPGGAFF	TGTGCCAGCAGCCAAGGCGACAGGCCTGGTGGAGCTTTCTTT
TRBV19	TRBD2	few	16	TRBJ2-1	CASSKRSGTGYNEQFF	TGTGCCAGTAGTAAACGGAGCGGGACTGGCTACAATGAGCAGTTCTTC
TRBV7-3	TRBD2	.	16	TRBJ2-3	CASSLSGGPGTDTQYF	TGTGCCAGCAGCTTAAGCGGGGGGCCGGGCACAGATACGCAGTATTTT
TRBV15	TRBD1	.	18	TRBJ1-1	CATSRDGTGDKRDTEAFF	TGTGCCACCAGCAGAGATGGCACAGGGGACAAACGGGACACTGAAGCTTTCTTT
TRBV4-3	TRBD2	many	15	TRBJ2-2	CASSQTSGLTGELFF	TGCGCCAGCAGCCAAACTAGCGGCCTCACCGGGGAGCTGTTTTTT
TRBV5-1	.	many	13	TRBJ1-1	CASRPSLNTEAFF	TGCGCCAGCAGACCCTCACTGAACACTGAAGCTTTCTTT
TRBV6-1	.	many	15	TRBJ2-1	CASDSNLRLYNEQFF	TGTGCCAGCGATTCGAACCTTCGGCTCTACAATGAGCAGTTCTTC
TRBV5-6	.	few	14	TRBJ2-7	CASSSTTGLSEQYF	TGTGCCAGCAGCTCAACGACAGGACTGAGTGAGCAGTACTTC
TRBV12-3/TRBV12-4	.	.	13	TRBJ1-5	CASSLTRDQPQHF	TGTGCCAGCAGTTTGACACGGGATCAGCCCCAGCATTTT
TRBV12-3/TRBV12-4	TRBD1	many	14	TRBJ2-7	CASSSQGGSYEQYF	TGTGCCAGCAGTTCACAGGGGGGATCCTACGAGCAGTACTTC
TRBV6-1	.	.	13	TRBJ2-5	CASSEQRGETQYF	TGTGCCAGCAGTGAACAAAGGGGAGAGACCCAGTACTTC
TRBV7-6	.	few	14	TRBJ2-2	CASSAIQGSGELFF	TGTGCCAGCAGCGCAATCCAGGGGTCCGGGGAGCTGTTTTTT
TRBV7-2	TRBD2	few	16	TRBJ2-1	CASSSTRLAGGNEQFF	TGTGCCAGCAGCTCAACCCGACTAGCGGGGGGCAATGAGCAGTTCTTC
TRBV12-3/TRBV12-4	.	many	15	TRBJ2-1	CASSFIAGAYNEQFF	TGTGCCAGCAGTTTTATCGCTGGAGCCTACAATGAGCAGTTCTTC
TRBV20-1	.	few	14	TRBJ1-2	CSARDRTVNYGYTF	TGCAGTGCTCGAGACCGGACGGTCAACTATGGCTACACCTTC